The text below deals with one T cell receptor beta chain. The antigen remains undetermined. Germline CDR1 is MDHEN and CDR2 is SYDVKM. This CDR3 region has 14 residues. V was trimmed by 2 bases and J by 5 bases, leaving 12 bases between them. This sample is drawn from a study of T-cell reconstitution after alpha-beta-depleted transplantation in children. A library of TCRbeta sequences, prepared with unique molecular identifiers, was generated. TCRdb ran MiXCR on the PCR reads and lists one entry per CDR3 protein. Of hundreds of thousands of distinct CDR3 sequences in the sample, over 7.5% were seen once. Study-level findings and limits: It was surviving recipient T cells and thymic progenitors that gave some patients high TCRbeta diversity at day 60. There were reportedly several hundred expanded graft clones from which alpha-beta T cells came about two months after transplant. Diversity and T-cell counts at one year after transplant derived mostly from new T cells.

The sample was peripheral blood, taken 360 days after TCRalphabeta/CD19-depleted stem cell transplant. The clonotype was recovered from a female patient between 2 and 15 years old who had a stem cell transplant for Fanconi anemia, so the T cells may come from the graft donor. V and J are TRBV28 and TRBJ1-1; D gene unclear. In DNA form, the CDR3 reads TGTGCCAGCAGTTTAACGCCCTGGGAGACTGAAGCTTTCTTT. Its protein is CASSLTPWETEAFF.